Described below is a single T cell receptor beta chain sequence and its context. Its antigen is undetermined. This entry is derived from a study of cytomegalovirus exposure and HLA in healthy donors. Unrecorded immune exposures were likely, despite nominal health at sampling. With 60 Vbeta and 13 Jbeta primers, the PCR was carried out. Original processing notes: Some 10 million of tens of millions of unique TCR beta chains were shared, per a later count. Sequencing used immunoSEQ multiplex PCR; TCRdb keeps in-frame clones, though not all of them. The V and J calls and the clone size are those of that table, but D and trimming were determined from the DNA. The data contain 98,000 or so clones, about 74% of them singletons. Study observations and caveats: A later analysis, which compared TCR beta chains of equal frequency, found the HLA-associated ones more clonally expanded.

The sequence came from a female donor in good health and CMV-seronegative. Sequencing was carried out using PBMCs.

The CDR3 region has the DNA TGCGCCAGCAGCGCCGGGACAGAATATAATTCACCCCTCCACTTT. Residues: CASSAGTEYNSPLHF. V is TRBV5-1 and J is TRBJ1-6; the match to TRBD1 covers 7 bases. CDR3 length equals 15 residues. Germline V gene sequence: CDR1 SGHRS, CDR2 YFSETQ. Trimming at V came to 4 bases and at J to 4 bases, leaving 5 bases not matched to a gene.